A selection of T cell receptor beta chains follows, all from one sample in a study of long-term antiretroviral therapy in people with HIV. The assay was immunoSEQ multiplex PCR, and TCRdb's table has in-frame clones only and misses some. The sample includes about 21,000 clones, 80% to 85% of them seen just once. Here the sequenced sample was unsorted PBMCs, taken 1.9 years after starting antiretroviral therapy. These receptors all stem from a woman aged 45-59 years with HIV. CDR3s include the opening cysteine and the closing phenylalanine or tryptophan. The D gene is left open where the match is weak. Some rows mark clone size as missing; the rest say once, few, many or name a class of expanded clone.

DNA | CDR3 | D | J | V | length | size
TGCGCCAGCAGCTTATCCGCTACTTATCCTGAGCAGTTCTTC | CASSLSATYPEQFF | NA | TRBJ2-1 | TRBV5-1 | 14 | NA
TGTGCCAGCAGTTTATTAGGGGCTGGGGCCAACGTCCTGACTTTC | CASSLLGAGANVLTF | NA | TRBJ2-6 | TRBV28 | 15 | NA
TGTGCCAGCAGCCCGACAGCTCCGGGGCTAGCGGGGATTGACAATGAGCAGTTCTTC | CASSPTAPGLAGIDNEQFF | TRBD2 | TRBJ2-1 | TRBV11-2 | 19 | NA
TGTGCCAGCAGCTTACGGGCCGGGACTTTAAACAATGAGCAGTTCTTC | CASSLRAGTLNNEQFF | NA | TRBJ2-1 | TRBV11-2 | 16 | once
TGTGCCAGCAGCCCACTCACGGGGGAGGGTCAGCCCCAGCATTTT | CASSPLTGEGQPQHF | NA | TRBJ1-5 | TRBV9 | 15 | NA
TGTGCCAGTAGTCCCGGGACAGACACTGAAGCTTTCTTT | CASSPGTDTEAFF | TRBD1 | TRBJ1-1 | TRBV19 | 13 | NA
TGCGCCAGCAGCCAAGATCTAGGCAGGGACGAGCAGTACTTC | CASSQDLGRDEQYF | NA | TRBJ2-7 | TRBV4-1 | 14 | NA
TGTGCCACGGCAGGGACAGGGTTCACTGAAGCTTTCTTT | CATAGTGFTEAFF | TRBD1 | TRBJ1-1 | TRBV7-3 | 13 | NA
TGTGCCAGCAGCTTGGTACGAGATCCCGGGGAGCTGTTTTTT | CASSLVRDPGELFF | NA | TRBJ2-2 | TRBV7-2 | 14 | NA
TGCAGCGTTTCCGGGACAGGGGTCCAAGCTTTCTTT | CSVSGTGVQAFF | TRBD1 | TRBJ1-1 | TRBV29-1 | 12 | NA
TGTGCCAGCAGCCCCACAGAATTGAGACAGGGGGCTAGGTATGAGCAGTTCTTC | CASSPTELRQGARYEQFF | TRBD1 | TRBJ2-1 | TRBV5-6 | 18 | NA
TGTGCCAGTAGGAGGTTGGAGGGCACGAGGAATTCACCCCTCCACTTT | CASRRLEGTRNSPLHF | NA | TRBJ1-6 | TRBV19 | 16 | NA
TGTGCCAGCAGCTTAGGAGGCGGGGGCGATGGCTACACCTTC | CASSLGGGGDGYTF | NA | TRBJ1-2 | TRBV7-9 | 14 | medium-sized
TGTGCCAGCAGTAACAGGGGAAGGTACGAGCAGTACTTC | CASSNRGRYEQYF | TRBD1 | TRBJ2-7 | TRBV6-5 | 13 | once
TGTGCCAGCAGTGATGGGACTAGCGGGGGCCTTTACAATGAGCAGTTCTTC | CASSDGTSGGLYNEQFF | TRBD2 | TRBJ2-1 | TRBV25-1 | 17 | NA
TGCGCCAGCAACGCAGGCGACAGGGTGCATTCACCCCTCCACTTT | CASNAGDRVHSPLHF | TRBD1 | TRBJ1-6 | TRBV5-1 | 15 | NA
TGTGCCAGTAGTATAGGATCAGGGGGCGATCAGCCCCAGCATTTT | CASSIGSGGDQPQHF | TRBD1 | TRBJ1-5 | TRBV19 | 15 | NA
TGTGCCAGCTCACTGGGGCTCCAGGAGACCCAGTACTTC | CASSLGLQETQYF | NA | TRBJ2-5 | TRBV18 | 13 | NA
TGTGCCAGCAGTTACGCCCCGCTGGCTGTCACAGATACGCAGTATTTT | CASSYAPLAVTDTQYF | NA | TRBJ2-3 | TRBV6-6 | 16 | NA
TGTGCCAGCAGCGTAAGGGCGGGGAGTCACCAAGAGACCCAGTACTTC | CASSVRAGSHQETQYF | NA | TRBJ2-5 | TRBV9 | 16 | NA
TGTGCCAGCAGCGGGACCGGCTATCGAGGCTACACCTTC | CASSGTGYRGYTF | NA | TRBJ1-2 | TRBV7-8 | 13 | NA
TGTGCCAGCAGTTTTCCGGGACAATCCTACGAGCAGTACTTC | CASSFPGQSYEQYF | NA | TRBJ2-7 | TRBV28 | 14 | NA
TGTGCCAGCAGCTTAGGTCCGGGACAGTACGAGCAGTACTTC | CASSLGPGQYEQYF | TRBD1 | TRBJ2-7 | TRBV7-6 | 14 | NA
TGTGCCAGCAGCTTAGCTAGCCATGAGCAGTTCTTC | CASSLASHEQFF | NA | TRBJ2-1 | TRBV7-6 | 12 | NA
TGTGCCAGCCCACCTAAACCGACAGGGTTTAATCAGCCCCAGCATTTT | CASPPKPTGFNQPQHF | NA | TRBJ1-5 | TRBV21-1 | 16 | NA
TGTGCCAGCAGACTGGGGGGTTCTGGGGCCAACGTCCTGACTTTC | CASRLGGSGANVLTF | NA | TRBJ2-6 | TRBV28 | 15 | NA
TGTGCCAGCAGCTTGGCCGAGACAGGCTTCTACGAGCAGTACTTC | CASSLAETGFYEQYF | NA | TRBJ2-7 | TRBV5-5 | 15 | NA
TGTGCCTGGAGTGGCGGAACTAGCGGGAGGCCCTACGAGCAGTACTTC | CAWSGGTSGRPYEQYF | TRBD2 | TRBJ2-7 | TRBV30 | 16 | NA
TGCAGCGTTGAGGGGCACCTAGAAGCTTTCTTT | CSVEGHLEAFF | NA | TRBJ1-1 | TRBV29-1 | 11 | NA
TGCGCCAGCAGCCAATCCCTACCGGGACAGGGGAAAAATGAAAAACTGTTTTTT | CASSQSLPGQGKNEKLFF | TRBD1 | TRBJ1-4 | TRBV4-3 | 18 | once
TGTGCCAGCAGCTTAGCACAGTCGAACACTGAAGCTTTCTTT | CASSLAQSNTEAFF | NA | TRBJ1-1 | TRBV7-9 | 14 | NA
TGTGCTAGTGGTTTGACAAGCGGGGGGGCCAGTAGTGAGCAGTTCTTC | CASGLTSGGASSEQFF | TRBD2 | TRBJ2-1 | TRBV12-5 | 16 | NA
TGCGCCAGCAGCCAAGAAGAGGGGGGGAATCAGCCCCAGCATTTT | CASSQEEGGNQPQHF | NA | TRBJ1-5 | TRBV4-3 | 15 | NA
TGTGCCAGCAGCTCCCCGAGGGGGGGCAGCTCCTACGAGCAGTACTTC | CASSSPRGGSSYEQYF | NA | TRBJ2-7 | TRBV7-2 | 16 | NA
TGTGCCAGCAGCTTATTTTCTGGGTATGGGGCCAACGTCCTGACTTTC | CASSLFSGYGANVLTF | NA | TRBJ2-6 | TRBV11-3 | 16 | NA
TGCAGTGTTCTTTTCTCCTACGAGCAGTACTTC | CSVLFSYEQYF | NA | TRBJ2-7 | TRBV20-1 | 11 | once
TGTGCCAGCAGCCCTAGCCTGAACACTGAAGCTTTCTTT | CASSPSLNTEAFF | NA | TRBJ1-1 | TRBV7-8 | 13 | once
TGTGCCAGCAGCCTTCGGGAGGGGAAAGATTGGACTGAAGCTTTCTTT | CASSLREGKDWTEAFF | NA | TRBJ1-1 | TRBV5-4 | 16 | NA
TGTGCCAGCAGCGCAGGGACAGGGATCTATGGCTACACCTTC | CASSAGTGIYGYTF | TRBD1 | TRBJ1-2 | TRBV7-9 | 14 | NA
TGTGCCTGGAGTGAAGGTTTTGAGACAGGGAATGAAAAACTGTTTTTT | CAWSEGFETGNEKLFF | TRBD1 | TRBJ1-4 | TRBV30 | 16 | NA
TGTGCCAGCAGACAGGGAAAGGTATCGAGGTCACCCCTCCACTTT | CASRQGKVSRSPLHF | NA | TRBJ1-6 | TRBV6-5 | 15 | NA
TGTGCCAGCAGTATACAAGGGACGAACACTGAAGCTTTCTTT | CASSIQGTNTEAFF | NA | TRBJ1-1 | TRBV2 | 14 | NA
TGTGCCAGCAGCTACCAAGGGACAGTCGCTGGAAACACCATATATTTT | CASSYQGTVAGNTIYF | TRBD1 | TRBJ1-3 | TRBV5-5 | 16 | NA
TGTGCCAGCACAGGTAGGGCGACTGAAGCTTTCTTT | CASTGRATEAFF | NA | TRBJ1-1 | TRBV6-5 | 12 | NA
TGCGCCAGCAGCGACTGGGAGCGGGGGGGGTACAATGAGCAGTTCTTC | CASSDWERGGYNEQFF | TRBD2 | TRBJ2-1 | TRBV5-1 | 16 | NA